The rows below give T cell receptor beta chains drawn from one sample of a study of T cells in pancreatic ductal adenocarcinoma. TCRdb's copy holds only in-frame clones and misses some; the assay was immunoSEQ multiplex PCR. This sample yields over 85,000 clones, of which nearly 95% are seen a single time; less than 4% belongs to the top ten. Source material: PBMCs. The source is a human donor with pancreatic ductal adenocarcinoma. The CDR3 runs from the conserved cysteine through the conserved F or W. A D gene is named only where the DNA matches it firmly. A row's size may be missing; if present it is once, few, many or a size class.

cdr3_length: 15
d_call: TRBD2
v_call: TRBV11-3
clone_size: once
j_call: TRBJ2-3
cdr3_aa: CASSRGRGLTDTQYF
cdr3_nt: TGTGCCAGCAGCCGCGGGAGGGGGCTCACAGATACGCAGTATTTT

cdr3_length: 13
d_call: .
v_call: TRBV28
clone_size: .
j_call: TRBJ1-1
cdr3_aa: CASSFGIGQEAFF
cdr3_nt: TGTGCCAGCAGTTTCGGGATTGGACAGGAAGCTTTCTTT

cdr3_length: 13
d_call: .
v_call: TRBV6-1
clone_size: .
j_call: TRBJ2-7
cdr3_aa: CASKVLAAYEQYF
cdr3_nt: TGTGCCAGCAAGGTGTTAGCGGCCTACGAGCAGTACTTC

cdr3_length: 11
d_call: .
v_call: TRBV29-1
clone_size: .
j_call: TRBJ1-1
cdr3_aa: CSVTGNTEAFF
cdr3_nt: TGCAGCGTCACTGGGAACACTGAAGCTTTCTTT

cdr3_length: 13
d_call: TRBD1
v_call: TRBV30
clone_size: .
j_call: TRBJ2-1
cdr3_aa: CAWDRVSGNEQFF
cdr3_nt: TGTGCCTGGGACAGGGTGTCCGGGAATGAGCAGTTCTTC

cdr3_length: 14
d_call: .
v_call: TRBV14
clone_size: .
j_call: TRBJ2-7
cdr3_aa: CASSQAGISYEQYF
cdr3_nt: TGTGCCAGCAGCCAAGCGGGGATCTCCTACGAGCAGTACTTC

cdr3_length: 16
d_call: TRBD2
v_call: TRBV7-2
clone_size: .
j_call: TRBJ2-7
cdr3_aa: CASSLWGGSIRDEQYF
cdr3_nt: TGTGCCAGCAGCTTATGGGGGGGGTCAATCAGGGACGAGCAGTACTTC

cdr3_length: 13
d_call: TRBD2
v_call: TRBV7-2
clone_size: .
j_call: TRBJ2-5
cdr3_aa: CASGSGGGETQYF
cdr3_nt: TGTGCCAGCGGCTCGGGGGGAGGAGAGACCCAGTACTTC

cdr3_length: 14
d_call: TRBD1
v_call: TRBV2
clone_size: .
j_call: TRBJ2-5
cdr3_aa: CASTLDRPQETQYF
cdr3_nt: TGTGCCAGCACCCTGGACAGGCCTCAAGAGACCCAGTACTTC

cdr3_length: 15
d_call: TRBD2
v_call: TRBV7-9
clone_size: .
j_call: TRBJ2-1
cdr3_aa: CASRLAESSYNEQFF
cdr3_nt: TGTGCCAGTAGACTAGCGGAGAGCTCCTACAATGAGCAGTTCTTC

cdr3_length: 15
d_call: TRBD1
v_call: TRBV5-1
clone_size: once
j_call: TRBJ2-2
cdr3_aa: CASSLDVTGGRELFF
cdr3_nt: TGCGCCAGCAGCTTGGACGTGACAGGGGGCCGGGAGCTGTTTTTT

cdr3_length: 15
d_call: .
v_call: TRBV7-2
clone_size: .
j_call: TRBJ2-5
cdr3_aa: CASSFHEGQQETQYF
cdr3_nt: TGTGCCAGCAGCTTCCATGAGGGACAACAAGAGACCCAGTACTTC

cdr3_length: 18
d_call: TRBD1
v_call: TRBV6-4
clone_size: .
j_call: TRBJ1-3
cdr3_aa: CASSVPYPGTASGNTIYF
cdr3_nt: TGTGCCAGCAGTGTCCCTTATCCCGGGACAGCCTCTGGAAACACCATATATTTT